This T cell receptor (beta chain) derives from a study of blood T cells in healthy people across ages. A second PCR, run for about 7 to 11 cycles, used a sample-barcoded 5' primer plus a J-beta primer mix. A template-switch adaptor that had 12 random nucleotides put a tag on each cDNA molecule. Each CDR3 protein is one row after TCRdb ran MiXCR on the 5' RACE reads. The sample carries about 1,500,000 distinct CDR3 sequences, 42% recorded once. This clonotype occurred a few times. The CDR3 is 14 amino acids. The sequenced sample consisted of blood. This receptor was taken from a woman younger than 35 in good health. This rearrangement joins TRBV12-3 or TRBV12-4 to TRBJ2-1, with 10 bases matching TRBD2. The DNA end lines up better with TRBJ2-7; the J call may be wrong. CDR3 sequence reads: CASRLAGNYNEQYF. For the CDR3, the DNA is TGTGCCAGCAGACTAGCGGGGAACTACAATGAGCAGTACTTC.